This T cell receptor (beta chain) was identified in a study of Graves' ophthalmopathy and Graves' hyperthyroidism. RNA transcripts yielded amplified TCR beta CDR3 regions. The library came from an HTBI-primed first-round RT-PCR and a second-round multiplex PCR. MiXCR was run by TCRdb on the multiplex PCR reads, yielding one entry per CDR3 protein. This sample has 200,000 to 300,000 distinct CDR3 sequences; 45% to 55% occur once, and the top ten carry approximately 44%. The CDR3 is 15 residues long. V was trimmed by 3 bases and J by 4 bases, leaving 16 bases between them. The rearrangement joins TRBV12-3 or TRBV12-4 to TRBJ2-7; D call uncertain. The TCR sequence derives from an adult man with Graves' ophthalmopathy. The sequenced sample was peripheral blood. This CDR3 reads CASSLKGLPPYEQYF. The CDR3 DNA reads as TGTGCCAGCAGTTTGAAGGGCCTACCGCCTTACGAGCAGTACTTC.